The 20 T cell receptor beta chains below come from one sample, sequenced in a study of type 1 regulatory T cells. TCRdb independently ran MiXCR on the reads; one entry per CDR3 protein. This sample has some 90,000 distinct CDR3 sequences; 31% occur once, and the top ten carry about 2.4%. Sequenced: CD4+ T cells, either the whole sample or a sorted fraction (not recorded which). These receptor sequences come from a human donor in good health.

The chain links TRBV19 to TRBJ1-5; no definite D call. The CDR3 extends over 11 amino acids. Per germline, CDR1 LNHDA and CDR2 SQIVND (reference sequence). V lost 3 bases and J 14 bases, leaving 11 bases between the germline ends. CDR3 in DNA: TGTGCCAGTAGTATTGGGCCCGCGGAGCATTTT. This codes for CASSIGPAEHF.

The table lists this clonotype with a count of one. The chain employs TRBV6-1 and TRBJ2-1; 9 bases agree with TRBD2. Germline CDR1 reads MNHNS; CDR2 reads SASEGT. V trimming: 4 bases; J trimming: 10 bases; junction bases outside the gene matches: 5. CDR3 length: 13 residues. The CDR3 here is CASSVRAGGEQFF. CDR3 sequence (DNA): TGTGCCAGCAGTGTTAGGGCGGGAGGGGAGCAGTTCTTC.

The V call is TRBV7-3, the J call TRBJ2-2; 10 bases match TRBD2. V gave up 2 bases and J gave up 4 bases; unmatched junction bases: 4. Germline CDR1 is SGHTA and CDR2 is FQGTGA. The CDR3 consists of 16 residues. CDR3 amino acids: CASSLAAGGATGELFF. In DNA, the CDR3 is TGTGCCAGCAGCTTAGCAGCGGGGGGGGCCACCGGGGAGCTGTTTTTT.

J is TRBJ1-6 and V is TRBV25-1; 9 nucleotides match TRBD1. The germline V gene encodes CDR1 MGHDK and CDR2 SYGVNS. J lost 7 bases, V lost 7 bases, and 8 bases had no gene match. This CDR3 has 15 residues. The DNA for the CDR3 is TGTGCCAGCAAGGGACAGGGAGGGGAGAATTCACCCCTCCACTTT. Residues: CASKGQGGENSPLHF.

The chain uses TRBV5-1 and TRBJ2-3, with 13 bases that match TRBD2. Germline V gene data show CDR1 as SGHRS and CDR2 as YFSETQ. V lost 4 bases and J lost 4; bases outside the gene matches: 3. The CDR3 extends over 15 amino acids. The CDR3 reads CASSGLAGAADTQYF. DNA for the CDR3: TGCGCCAGCAGCGGACTAGCGGGAGCGGCAGATACGCAGTATTTT.

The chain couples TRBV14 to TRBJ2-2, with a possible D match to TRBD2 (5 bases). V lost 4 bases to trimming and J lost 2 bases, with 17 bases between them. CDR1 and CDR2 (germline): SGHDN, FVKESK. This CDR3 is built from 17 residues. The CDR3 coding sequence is TGTGCCAGCAGCCTAAGATTTGGAGGATTCAACACCGGGGAGCTGTTTTTT. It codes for CASSLRFGGFNTGELFF.

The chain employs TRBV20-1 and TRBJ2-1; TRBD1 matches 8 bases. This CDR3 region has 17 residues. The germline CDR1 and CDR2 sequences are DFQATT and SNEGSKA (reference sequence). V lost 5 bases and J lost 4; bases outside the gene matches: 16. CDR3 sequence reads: CSAQTINRQGQYNEQFF. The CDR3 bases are TGCAGTGCTCAAACTATAAATCGACAGGGGCAGTACAATGAGCAGTTCTTC.

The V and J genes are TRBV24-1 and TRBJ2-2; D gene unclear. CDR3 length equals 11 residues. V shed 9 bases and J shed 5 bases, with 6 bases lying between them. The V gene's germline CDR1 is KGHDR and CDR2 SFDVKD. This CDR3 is CATQETGELFF. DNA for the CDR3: TGTGCCACCCAAGAGACCGGGGAGCTGTTTTTT.

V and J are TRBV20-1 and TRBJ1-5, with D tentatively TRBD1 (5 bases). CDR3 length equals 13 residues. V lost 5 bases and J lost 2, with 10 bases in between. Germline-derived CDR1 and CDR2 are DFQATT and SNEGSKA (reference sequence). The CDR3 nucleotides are TGCAGTGCTTGGGGGGGGGGCAATCAGCCCCAGCATTTT. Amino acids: CSAWGGGNQPQHF.

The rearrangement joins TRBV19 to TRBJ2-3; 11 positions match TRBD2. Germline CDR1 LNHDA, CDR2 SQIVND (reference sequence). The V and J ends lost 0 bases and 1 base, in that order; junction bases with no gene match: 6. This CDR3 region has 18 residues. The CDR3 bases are TGTGCCAGTAGTATAGATCGAGTGGGACTAGCGGGCACAGATACGCAGTATTTT. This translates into CASSIDRVGLAGTDTQYF.

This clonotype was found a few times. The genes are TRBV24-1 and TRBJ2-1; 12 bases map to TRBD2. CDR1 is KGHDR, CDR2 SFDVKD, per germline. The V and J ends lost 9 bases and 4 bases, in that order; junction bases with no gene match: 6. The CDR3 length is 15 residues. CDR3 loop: CATSALAGGYNEQFF. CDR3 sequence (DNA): TGTGCCACCTCAGCGCTAGCGGGAGGGTACAATGAGCAGTTCTTC.

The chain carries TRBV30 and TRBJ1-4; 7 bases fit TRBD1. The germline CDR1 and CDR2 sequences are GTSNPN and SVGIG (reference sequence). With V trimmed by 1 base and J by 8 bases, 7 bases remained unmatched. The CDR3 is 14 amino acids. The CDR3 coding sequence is TGTGCCTGGAGTGCGACAGGGAGGGAGGAAAAACTGTTTTTT. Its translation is CAWSATGREEKLFF.

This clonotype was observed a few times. CDR3 sequence reads: CASSFYSNYGYTF. The CDR3 DNA reads as TGTGCCAGCAGCTTTTACTCAAACTATGGCTACACCTTC. The chain links TRBV7-9 to TRBJ1-2, with D unresolved. Looked up from germline, CDR1 is SEHNR and CDR2 is FQNEAQ (reference sequence). The V and J ends lost 3 bases and 2 bases respectively, with 7 bases between them. CDR3 length: 13 amino acids.

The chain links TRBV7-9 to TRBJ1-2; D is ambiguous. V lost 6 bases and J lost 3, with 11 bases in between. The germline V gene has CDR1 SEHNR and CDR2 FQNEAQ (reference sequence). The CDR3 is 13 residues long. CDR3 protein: CASSIHSDYGYTF. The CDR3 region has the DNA TGTGCCAGCAGTATCCATTCGGACTATGGCTACACCTTC.

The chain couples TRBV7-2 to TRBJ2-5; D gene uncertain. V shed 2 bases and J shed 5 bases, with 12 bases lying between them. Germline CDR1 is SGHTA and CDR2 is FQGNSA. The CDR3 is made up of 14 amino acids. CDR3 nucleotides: TGTGCCAGCAGCTTATGGCGAGCCGGGGAGACCCAGTACTTC. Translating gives CASSLWRAGETQYF.

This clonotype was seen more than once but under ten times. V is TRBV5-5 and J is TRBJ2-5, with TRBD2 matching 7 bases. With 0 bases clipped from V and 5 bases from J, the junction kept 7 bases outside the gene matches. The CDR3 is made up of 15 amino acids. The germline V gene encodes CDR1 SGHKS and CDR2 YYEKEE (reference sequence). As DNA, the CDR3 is TGTGCCAGCAGCTTGGTAGGCGGGAGTCAGGAGACCCAGTACTTC. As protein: CASSLVGGSQETQYF. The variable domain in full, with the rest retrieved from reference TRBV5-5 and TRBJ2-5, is DAGVTQSPTHLIKTRGQQVTLRCSPISGHKSVSWYQQVLGQGPQFIFQYYEKEERGRGNFPDRFSARQFPNYSSELNVNALLLGDSALYLCASSLVGGSQETQYFGPGTRLLVL.

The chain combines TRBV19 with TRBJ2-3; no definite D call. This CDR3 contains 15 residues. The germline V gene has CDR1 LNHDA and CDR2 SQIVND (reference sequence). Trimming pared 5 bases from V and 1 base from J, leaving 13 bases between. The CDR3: CASSPNREGTDTQYF. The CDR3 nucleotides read TGTGCCAGTAGTCCCAACCGAGAGGGCACAGATACGCAGTATTTT.

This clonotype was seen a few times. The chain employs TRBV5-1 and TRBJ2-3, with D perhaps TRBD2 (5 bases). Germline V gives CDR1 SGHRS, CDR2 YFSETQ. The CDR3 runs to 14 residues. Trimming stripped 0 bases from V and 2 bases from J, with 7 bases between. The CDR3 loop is CASSLVAPTDTQYF. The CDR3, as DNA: TGCGCCAGCAGCTTGGTAGCGCCCACAGATACGCAGTATTTT.

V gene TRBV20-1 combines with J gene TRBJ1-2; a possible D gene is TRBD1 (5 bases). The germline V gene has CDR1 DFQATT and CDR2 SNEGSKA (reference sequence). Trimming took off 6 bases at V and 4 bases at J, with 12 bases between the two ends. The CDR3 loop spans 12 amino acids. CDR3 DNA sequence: TGCAGTGCGATGCCAGGGATCTATGGCTACACCTTC. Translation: CSAMPGIYGYTF.

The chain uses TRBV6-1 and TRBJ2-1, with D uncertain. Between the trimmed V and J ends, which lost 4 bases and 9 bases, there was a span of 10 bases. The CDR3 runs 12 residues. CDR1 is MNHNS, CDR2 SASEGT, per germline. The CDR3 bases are TGTGCCAGCAGTGTGGGCGCGACTGAGCAGTTCTTC. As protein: CASSVGATEQFF.